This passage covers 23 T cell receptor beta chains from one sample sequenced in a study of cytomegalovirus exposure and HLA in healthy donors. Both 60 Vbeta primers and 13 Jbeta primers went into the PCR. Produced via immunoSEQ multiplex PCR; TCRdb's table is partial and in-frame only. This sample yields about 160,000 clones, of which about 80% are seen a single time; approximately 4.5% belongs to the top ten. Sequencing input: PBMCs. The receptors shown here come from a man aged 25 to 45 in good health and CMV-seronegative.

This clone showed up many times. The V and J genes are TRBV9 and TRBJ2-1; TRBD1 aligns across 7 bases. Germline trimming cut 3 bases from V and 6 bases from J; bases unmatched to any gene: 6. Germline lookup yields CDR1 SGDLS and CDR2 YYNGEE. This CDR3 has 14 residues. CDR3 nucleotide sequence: TGTGCCAGCAGCGGACAGGGACGGGTCAATGAGCAGTTCTTC. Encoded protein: CASSGQGRVNEQFF.

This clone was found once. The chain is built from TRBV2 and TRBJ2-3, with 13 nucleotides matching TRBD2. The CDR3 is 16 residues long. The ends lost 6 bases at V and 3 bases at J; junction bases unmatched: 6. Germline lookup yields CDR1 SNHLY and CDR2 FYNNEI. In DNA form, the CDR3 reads TGTGCCAGCAGCGCACTAGCGGGGGGGCCGACAGATACGCAGTATTTT. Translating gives CASSALAGGPTDTQYF.

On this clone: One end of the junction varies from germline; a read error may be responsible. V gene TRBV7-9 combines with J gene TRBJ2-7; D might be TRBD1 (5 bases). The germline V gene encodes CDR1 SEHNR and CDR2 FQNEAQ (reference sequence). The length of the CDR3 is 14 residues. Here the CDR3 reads CSSTDDSLFYEQYF. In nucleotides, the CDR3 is TGTTCCAGCACCGATGACAGTTTATTTTACGAGCAGTACTTC.

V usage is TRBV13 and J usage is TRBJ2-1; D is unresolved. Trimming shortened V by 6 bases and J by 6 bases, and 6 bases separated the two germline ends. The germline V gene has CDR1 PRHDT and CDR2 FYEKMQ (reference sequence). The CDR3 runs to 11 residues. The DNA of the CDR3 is TGTGCCAGCAGTTCGGGCAATGAGCAGTTCTTC. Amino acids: CASSSGNEQFF.

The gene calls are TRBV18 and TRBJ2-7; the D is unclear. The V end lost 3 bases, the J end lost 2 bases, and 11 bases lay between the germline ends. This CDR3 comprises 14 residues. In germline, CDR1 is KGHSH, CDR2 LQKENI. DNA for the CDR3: TGTGCCAGCTCACCTGGTGGCAGTACCTACGAGCAGTACTTC. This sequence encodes CASSPGGSTYEQYF.

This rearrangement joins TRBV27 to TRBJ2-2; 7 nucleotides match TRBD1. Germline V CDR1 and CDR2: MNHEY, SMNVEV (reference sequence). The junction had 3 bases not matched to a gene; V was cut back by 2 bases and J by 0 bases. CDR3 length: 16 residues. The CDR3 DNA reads TGTGCCAGCAGTTTACCCGGGACAGCGAACACCGGGGAGCTGTTTTTT. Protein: CASSLPGTANTGELFF.

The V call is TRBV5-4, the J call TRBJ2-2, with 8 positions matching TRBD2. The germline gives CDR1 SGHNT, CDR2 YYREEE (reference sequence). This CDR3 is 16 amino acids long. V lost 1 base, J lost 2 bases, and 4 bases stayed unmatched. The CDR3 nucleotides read TGTGCCAGCAGCTTGTTCGGGACTAGAAACACCGGGGAGCTGTTTTTT. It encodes CASSLFGTRNTGELFF.

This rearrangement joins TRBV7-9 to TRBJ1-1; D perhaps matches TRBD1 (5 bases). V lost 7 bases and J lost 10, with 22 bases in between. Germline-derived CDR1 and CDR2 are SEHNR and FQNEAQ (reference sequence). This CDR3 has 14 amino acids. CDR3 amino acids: CASTAGGMGRGAFF. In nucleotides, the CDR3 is TGTGCCAGCACTGCGGGGGGGATGGGTAGGGGAGCTTTCTTT.

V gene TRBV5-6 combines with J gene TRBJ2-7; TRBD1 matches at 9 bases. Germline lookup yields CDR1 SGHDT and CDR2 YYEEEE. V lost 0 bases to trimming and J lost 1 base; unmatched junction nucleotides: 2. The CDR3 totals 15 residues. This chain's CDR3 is CASSLVTGGSYEQYF. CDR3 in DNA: TGTGCCAGCAGCTTGGTGACAGGGGGATCCTACGAGCAGTACTTC.

The CDR3 spells CASSPRQGGFNEQFF. CDR3 nucleotide sequence: TGCGCCAGCAGCCCTAGACAGGGGGGATTCAATGAGCAGTTCTTC. The rearrangement links TRBV5-1 to TRBJ2-1; 9 bases match TRBD1. In germline, CDR1 is SGHRS, CDR2 YFSETQ. This CDR3 spans 15 amino acids. Trimming at V came to 4 bases and at J to 6 bases, leaving 8 bases not matched to a gene.

Here the CDR3 reads CASSPGLPKDYGYTF. The CDR3 region has the DNA TGCGCCAGCAGCCCGGGACTCCCAAAGGACTATGGCTACACCTTC. The V and J genes are TRBV5-1 and TRBJ1-2; possible D gene TRBD1, 5 bases. V was shortened by 4 bases and J by 3 bases, with 16 bases between the two germline ends. The CDR3 is 15 residues long. Germline values: CDR1 SGHRS, CDR2 YFSETQ.

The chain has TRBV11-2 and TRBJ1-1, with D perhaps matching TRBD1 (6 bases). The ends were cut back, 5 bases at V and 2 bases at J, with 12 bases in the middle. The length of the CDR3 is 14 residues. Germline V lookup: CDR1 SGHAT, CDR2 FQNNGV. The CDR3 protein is CASSRRTVNTEAFF. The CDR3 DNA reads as TGTGCCAGCAGCAGACGGACAGTCAACACTGAAGCTTTCTTT.

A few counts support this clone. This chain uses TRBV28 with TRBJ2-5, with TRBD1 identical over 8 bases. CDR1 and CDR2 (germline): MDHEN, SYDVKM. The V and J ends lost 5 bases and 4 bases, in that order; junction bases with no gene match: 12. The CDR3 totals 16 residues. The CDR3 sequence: CASSPILTDRGETQYF. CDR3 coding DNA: TGTGCCAGCAGTCCTATTCTTACCGACAGGGGAGAGACCCAGTACTTC.

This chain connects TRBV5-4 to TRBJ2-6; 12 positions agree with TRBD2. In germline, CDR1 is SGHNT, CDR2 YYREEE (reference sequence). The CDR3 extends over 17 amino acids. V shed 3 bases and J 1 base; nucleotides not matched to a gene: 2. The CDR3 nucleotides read TGTGCCAGCAGCTGGGGACTAGCGGGTTCTGGGGCCAACGTCCTGACTTTC. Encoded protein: CASSWGLAGSGANVLTF. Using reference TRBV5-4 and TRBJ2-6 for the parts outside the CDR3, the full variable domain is ETGVTQSPTHLIKTRGQQVTLRCSSQSGHNTVSWYQQALGQGPQFIFQYYREEENGRGNFPPRFSGLQFPNYSSELNVNALELDDSALYLCASSWGLAGSGANVLTFGAGSRLTVL.

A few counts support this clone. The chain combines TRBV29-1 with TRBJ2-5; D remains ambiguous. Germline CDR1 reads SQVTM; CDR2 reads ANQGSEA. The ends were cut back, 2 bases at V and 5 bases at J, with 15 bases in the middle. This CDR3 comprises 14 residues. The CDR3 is CSVEPLRLSETQYF. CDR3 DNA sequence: TGCAGCGTTGAACCACTTCGTCTATCGGAGACCCAGTACTTC.

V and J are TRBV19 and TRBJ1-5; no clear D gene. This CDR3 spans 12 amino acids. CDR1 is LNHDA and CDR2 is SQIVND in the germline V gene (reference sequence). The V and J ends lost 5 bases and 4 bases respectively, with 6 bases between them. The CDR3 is CASSLTNQPQHF. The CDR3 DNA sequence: TGTGCCAGTAGTTTAACTAATCAGCCCCAGCATTTT.

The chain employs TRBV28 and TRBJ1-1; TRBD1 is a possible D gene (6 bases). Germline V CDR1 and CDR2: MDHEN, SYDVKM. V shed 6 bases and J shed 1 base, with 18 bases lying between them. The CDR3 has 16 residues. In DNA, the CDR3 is TGTGCCAGCAGCTTTGTTGCAGGGGTCAGGAACACTGAAGCTTTCTTT. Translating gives CASSFVAGVRNTEAFF. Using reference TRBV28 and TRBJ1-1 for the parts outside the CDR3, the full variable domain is DVKVTQSSRYLVKRTGEKVFLECVQDMDHENMFWYRQDPGLGLRLIYFSYDVKMKEKGDIPEGYSVSREKKERFSLILESASTNQTSMYLCASSFVAGVRNTEAFFGQGTRLTVV.

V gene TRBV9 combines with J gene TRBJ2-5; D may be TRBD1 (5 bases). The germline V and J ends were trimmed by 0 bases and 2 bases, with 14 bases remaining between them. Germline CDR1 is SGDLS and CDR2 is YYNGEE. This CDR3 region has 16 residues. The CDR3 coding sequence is TGTGCCAGCAGCGTAGGTGTGAATAGGACACAAGAGACCCAGTACTTC. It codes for CASSVGVNRTQETQYF.

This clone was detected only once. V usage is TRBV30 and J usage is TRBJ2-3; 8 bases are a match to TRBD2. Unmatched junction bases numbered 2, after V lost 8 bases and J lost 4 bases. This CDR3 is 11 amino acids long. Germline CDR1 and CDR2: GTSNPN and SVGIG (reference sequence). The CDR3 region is CAIGGADTQYF. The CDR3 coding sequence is TGTGCCATCGGGGGGGCAGATACGCAGTATTTT.

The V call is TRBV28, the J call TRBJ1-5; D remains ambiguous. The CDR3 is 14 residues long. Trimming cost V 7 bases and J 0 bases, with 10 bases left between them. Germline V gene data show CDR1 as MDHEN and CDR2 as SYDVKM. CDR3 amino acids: CASIFGSSNQPQHF. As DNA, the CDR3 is TGTGCCAGCATCTTTGGGAGTAGCAATCAGCCCCAGCATTTT.

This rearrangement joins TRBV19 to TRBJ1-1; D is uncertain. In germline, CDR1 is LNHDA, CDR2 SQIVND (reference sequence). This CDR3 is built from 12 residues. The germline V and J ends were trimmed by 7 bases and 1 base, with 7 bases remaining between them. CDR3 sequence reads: CASTLRNTEAFF. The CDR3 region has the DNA TGTGCCAGTACTCTCAGGAACACTGAAGCTTTCTTT.

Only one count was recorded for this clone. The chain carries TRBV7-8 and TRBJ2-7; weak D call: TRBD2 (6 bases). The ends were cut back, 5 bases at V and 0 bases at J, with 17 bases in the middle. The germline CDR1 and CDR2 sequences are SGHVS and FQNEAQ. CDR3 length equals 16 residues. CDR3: CASSKGGNPYSYEQYF. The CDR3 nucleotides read TGTGCCAGCAGCAAGGGAGGCAACCCGTACTCCTACGAGCAGTACTTC.

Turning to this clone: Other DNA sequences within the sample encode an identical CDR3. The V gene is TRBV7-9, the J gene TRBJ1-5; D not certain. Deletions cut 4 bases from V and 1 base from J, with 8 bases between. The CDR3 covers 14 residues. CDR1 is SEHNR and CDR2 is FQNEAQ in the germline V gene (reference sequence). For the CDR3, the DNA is TGTGCCAGCAGCTCCCTAGACAGCAATCAGCCCCAGCATTTT. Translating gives CASSSLDSNQPQHF.